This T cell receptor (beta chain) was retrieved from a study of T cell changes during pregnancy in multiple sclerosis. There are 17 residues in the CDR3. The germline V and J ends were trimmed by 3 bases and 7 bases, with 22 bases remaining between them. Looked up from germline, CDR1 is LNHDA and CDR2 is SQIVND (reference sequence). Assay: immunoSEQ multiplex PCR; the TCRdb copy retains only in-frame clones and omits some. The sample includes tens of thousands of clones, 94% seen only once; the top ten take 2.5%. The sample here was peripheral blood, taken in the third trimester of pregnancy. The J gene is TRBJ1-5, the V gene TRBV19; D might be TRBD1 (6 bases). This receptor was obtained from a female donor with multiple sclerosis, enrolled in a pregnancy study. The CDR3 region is CASSIAGAGTSSQPQHF. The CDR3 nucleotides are TGTGCCAGTAGTATCGCGGGGGCCGGGACCAGCAGCCAGCCCCAGCATTTT.